The 8 T cell receptor beta chains in this list originate from one sample, sequenced in a study of blood T cell repertoires in COVID-19. Assay used: immunoSEQ multiplex PCR; TCRdb lists only in-frame clones, some missing. The table has a few hundred thousand clones, roughly 90% seen once. What was sequenced was peripheral blood. All receptors derive from a woman aged 25 to 39 with active or convalescent COVID-19.

This sequence joins TRBV18 and TRBJ1-1; TRBD1 matches 10 bases. The germline V gene encodes CDR1 KGHSH and CDR2 LQKENI. The CDR3 covers 13 residues. V was pared by 5 bases and J by 5 bases, with 2 bases of the junction left unmatched. CDR3 DNA sequence: TGTGCCAGCTCAGGGGACAGGGGAACTGAAGCTTTCTTT. This translates into CASSGDRGTEAFF.

The gene calls are TRBV28 and TRBJ2-2; tentatively, D is TRBD1 (7 bases). The CDR3 sequence is 15 residues long. The germline V gene encodes CDR1 MDHEN and CDR2 SYDVKM. Deletions cut 6 bases from V and 6 bases from J, with 17 bases between. The CDR3: CASSPGGFLPGELFF. The CDR3 coding sequence is TGTGCCAGCAGCCCAGGGGGGTTTTTGCCCGGGGAGCTGTTTTTT.

The CDR3 here is CASSGDRGGTQYF. CDR3 nucleotides: TGTGCCAGCAGCGGGGACAGGGGTGGGACCCAGTACTTC. The chain is built from TRBV7-9 and TRBJ2-5, with TRBD1 matching 10 bases. Trimming at V came to 5 bases and at J to 7 bases, leaving 4 bases not matched to a gene. Germline values: CDR1 SEHNR, CDR2 FQNEAQ (reference sequence). The CDR3 sequence is 13 residues long.

This clone has more than one count but fewer than ten. V gene TRBV6-2 or TRBV6-3 combines with J gene TRBJ2-4; 11 bases align to TRBD1. The V gene's germline CDR1 is MNHEY and CDR2 SVGEGT. The CDR3 is made up of 14 amino acids. The V segment lost 4 bases and the J segment 7 bases; nucleotides outside the gene matches: 3. CDR3 coding DNA: TGTGCCAGCAGTTGGACAGGGGGCGGGAACATTCAGTACTTC. Its translation: CASSWTGGGNIQYF.

In its sample, this clone was seen a few times. The V and J genes are TRBV6-6 and TRBJ1-1, with 7 nucleotides matching TRBD1. CDR3 length equals 14 residues. Trimming at V came to 2 bases and at J to 4 bases, leaving 4 bases not matched to a gene. From germline, CDR1 is MNHNY and CDR2 SVGAGI (reference sequence). The CDR3 loop is CASSYEGAGTEAFF. The CDR3 bases are TGTGCCAGCAGTTACGAGGGGGCGGGCACTGAAGCTTTCTTT.

The rearrangement joins TRBV6-2 or TRBV6-3 to TRBJ1-2; 8 nucleotides align to TRBD1. The CDR3 contains 15 residues. The V gene's germline CDR1 is MNHEY and CDR2 SVGEGT. The junction had 10 bases not matched to a gene; V was cut back by 5 bases and J by 5 bases. CDR3 DNA sequence: TGTGCCAGCAGTCAGGACCAGGGGGCAAAATATGGCTACACCTTC. Translation gives CASSQDQGAKYGYTF.

V gene TRBV7-3 combines with J gene TRBJ2-3, with TRBD2 as a possible D gene (5 bases). CDR3 length: 15 residues. With 0 bases removed from V and 6 bases from J, the gap between germline ends came to 13 bases. The V gene's germline CDR1 is SGHTA and CDR2 FQGTGA. This CDR3 is CASSLTHSGVDTQYF. The CDR3 DNA follows: TGTGCCAGCAGCTTAACACACAGCGGAGTCGATACGCAGTATTTT.

The genes are TRBV6-2 or TRBV6-3 and TRBJ1-1, with a tentative D call TRBD1 (5 bases). CDR3 length: 14 residues. V shed 1 base and J shed 2 bases, with 8 bases lying between them. Looked up from germline, CDR1 is MNHEY and CDR2 is SVGEGT. CDR3 coding DNA: TGTGCCAGCAGTTACTATACAGGAAACACTGAAGCTTTCTTT. As protein: CASSYYTGNTEAFF.